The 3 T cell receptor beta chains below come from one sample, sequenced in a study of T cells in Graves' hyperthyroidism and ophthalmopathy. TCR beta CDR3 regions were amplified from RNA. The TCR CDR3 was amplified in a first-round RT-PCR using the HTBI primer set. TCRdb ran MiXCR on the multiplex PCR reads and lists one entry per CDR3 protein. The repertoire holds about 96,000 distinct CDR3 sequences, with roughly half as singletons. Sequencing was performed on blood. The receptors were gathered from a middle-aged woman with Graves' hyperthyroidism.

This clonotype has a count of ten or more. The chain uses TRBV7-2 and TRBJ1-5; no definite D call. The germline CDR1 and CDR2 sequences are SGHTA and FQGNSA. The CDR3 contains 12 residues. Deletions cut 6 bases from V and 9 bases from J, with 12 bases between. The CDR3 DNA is TGTGCCAGCAGTCGGGCCCTCGGGCCCCAGCATTTT. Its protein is CASSRALGPQHF.

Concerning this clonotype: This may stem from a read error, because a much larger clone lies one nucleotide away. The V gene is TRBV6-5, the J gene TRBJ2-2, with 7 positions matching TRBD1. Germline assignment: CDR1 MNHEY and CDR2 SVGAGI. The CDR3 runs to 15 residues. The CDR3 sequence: CASSHSRGQTGELFF. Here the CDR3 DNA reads TGTGCCAGCAGTCACTCGAGGGGACAGACCGGGGAGCTGTTTTTT.

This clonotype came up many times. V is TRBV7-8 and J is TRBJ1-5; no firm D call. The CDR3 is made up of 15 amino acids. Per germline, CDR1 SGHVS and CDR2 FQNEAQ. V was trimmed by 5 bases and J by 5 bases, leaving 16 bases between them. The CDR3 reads CASSLRPTQDQPQHF. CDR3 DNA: TGTGCCAGCAGCCTTCGACCGACCCAGGATCAGCCCCAGCATTTT.